A single sample gave rise to the 6 T cell receptor beta chains below, sequenced in a study of beta chain features in type 1 diabetes. All of the isolated RNA was reverse transcribed, so expressed TCRB transcripts were sequenced. Sequenced by immunoSEQ multiplex PCR; TCRdb stores in-frame clones only, minus some. The data hold 130,000 or so clones, with approximately 9.2% observed a single time. Sequencing was performed on central memory CD4+ T cells from blood. These TCRs come from a man aged 18 to 29 in good health.

This clone was seen a few times. The rearrangement joins TRBV18 to TRBJ1-2; no firm D call. Deletions cut 5 bases from V and 0 bases from J, with 7 bases between. Germline lookup yields CDR1 KGHSH and CDR2 LQKENI. The CDR3 consists of 13 residues. CDR3 nucleotides: TGTGCCAGCTCAGAGACTACTAACTATGGCTACACCTTC. Amino acid sequence: CASSETTNYGYTF.

Many counts were recorded for this clone. The chain uses TRBV7-9 and TRBJ1-6; the D gene is possibly TRBD1 (5 bases). CDR3 length: 17 amino acids. V dropped 2 bases and J dropped 4 bases, with 15 bases sitting between them. Germline CDR1 is SEHNR and CDR2 is FQNEAQ (reference sequence). The CDR3 reads CASSLQGGREYNSPLHF. The CDR3 bases are TGTGCCAGCAGCTTACAGGGAGGCAGGGAGTATAATTCACCCCTCCACTTT.

The V call is TRBV27, the J call TRBJ1-3; maybe TRBD1 (5 bases). Trimming stripped 4 bases from V and 4 bases from J, with 11 bases between. The CDR3 spans 14 residues. The germline gives CDR1 MNHEY, CDR2 SMNVEV (reference sequence). CDR3 nucleotide sequence: TGTGCCAGCAGTTCCCCAGGGCTCGGAAACACCATATATTTT. This sequence encodes CASSSPGLGNTIYF.

In this sample, this clone turned up a few times. The CDR3 spells CASSLAGTGGHNTEAFF. The DNA for the CDR3 is TGTGCCAGCAGCTTGGCCGGGACAGGGGGCCACAACACTGAAGCTTTCTTT. The chain couples TRBV5-4 to TRBJ1-1, with 12 bases matching TRBD1. This CDR3 is 17 amino acids long. CDR1 is SGHNT, CDR2 YYREEE, per germline (reference sequence). The ends lost 0 bases at V and 2 bases at J; junction bases unmatched: 5. Drawing the rest from reference TRBV5-4 and TRBJ1-1, the complete variable domain is ETGVTQSPTHLIKTRGQQVTLRCSSQSGHNTVSWYQQALGQGPQFIFQYYREEENGRGNFPPRFSGLQFPNYSSELNVNALELDDSALYLCASSLAGTGGHNTEAFFGQGTRLTVV.

The chain recombines TRBV27 with TRBJ2-3; 7 nucleotides agree with TRBD2. Germline CDR1 reads MNHEY; CDR2 reads SMNVEV (reference sequence). The CDR3 spans 16 residues. The V segment lost 1 base and the J segment 2 bases; nucleotides outside the gene matches: 6. The CDR3 DNA follows: TGTGCCAGCAGTTTATACCTTAGCGGGCCCACAGATACGCAGTATTTT. Translated, it gives CASSLYLSGPTDTQYF.

This clone occurred a few times. The chain couples TRBV5-1 to TRBJ2-1, with no clear D. V lost 0 bases to trimming and J lost 5 bases, with 6 bases between them. Germline lookup yields CDR1 SGHRS and CDR2 YFSETQ. CDR3 length equals 13 residues. The CDR3 region has the DNA TGCGCCAGCAGCTTGGCAGTCAACAATGAGCAGTTCTTC. This encodes CASSLAVNNEQFF.